This T cell receptor (beta chain) is drawn from a study of cytomegalovirus exposure and HLA in healthy donors. As for the study in general: The Caucasian-associated ancestry cluster held more than 80% of around 380 genotyped donors. Study observations and caveats: Within an earlier analysis, most TCR beta V segments proved productive either about 87% or about 30% of the time.

V dropped 2 bases and J dropped 9 bases, with 14 bases sitting between them. The CDR3 spans 15 residues. Germline CDR1 reads MNHEY; CDR2 reads SMNVEV (reference sequence). It was with 60 Vbeta and 13 Jbeta primers that the PCR ran. Original processing notes: In a later analysis, about 11 million of 65 million to 90 million unique beta chains occurred in at least two donors. Generated by immunoSEQ multiplex PCR, the TCRdb table keeps only in-frame clones and is missing some. D and trimming were read from the DNA, whereas the V and J calls and clone size are those reported in that table. The data hold 180,000 or so clones, with roughly 85% observed a single time. As for this clone: Its antigen is as yet unknown.

Sequencing was performed on PBMCs. The source of this sequence is a male donor in good health and CMV-seronegative. V usage is TRBV27 and J usage is TRBJ1-6; tentative D call: TRBD1 (6 bases). CDR3 region: CASSLTWGQGSPLHF. CDR3 DNA: TGTGCCAGCAGTTTAACTTGGGGGCAGGGTTCACCCCTCCACTTT.